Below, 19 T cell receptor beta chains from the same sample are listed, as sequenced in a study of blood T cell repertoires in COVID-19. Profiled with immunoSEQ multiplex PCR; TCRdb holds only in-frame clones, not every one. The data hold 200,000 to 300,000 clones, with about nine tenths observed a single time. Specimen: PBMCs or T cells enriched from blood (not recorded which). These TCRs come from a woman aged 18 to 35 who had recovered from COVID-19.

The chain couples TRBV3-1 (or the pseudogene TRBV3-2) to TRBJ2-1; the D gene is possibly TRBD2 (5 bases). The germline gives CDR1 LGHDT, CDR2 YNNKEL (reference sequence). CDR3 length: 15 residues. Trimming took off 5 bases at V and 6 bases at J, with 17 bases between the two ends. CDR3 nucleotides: TGTGCCAGCAGCTCCCCGGGATTAATATTCAATGAGCAGTTCTTC. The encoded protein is CASSSPGLIFNEQFF.

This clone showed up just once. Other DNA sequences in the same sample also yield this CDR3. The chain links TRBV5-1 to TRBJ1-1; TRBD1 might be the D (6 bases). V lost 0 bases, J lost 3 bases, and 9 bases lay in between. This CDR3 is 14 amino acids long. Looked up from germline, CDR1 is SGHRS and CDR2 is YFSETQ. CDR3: CASSLDPGDTEAFF. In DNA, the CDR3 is TGCGCCAGCAGCTTGGACCCAGGGGACACTGAAGCTTTCTTT.

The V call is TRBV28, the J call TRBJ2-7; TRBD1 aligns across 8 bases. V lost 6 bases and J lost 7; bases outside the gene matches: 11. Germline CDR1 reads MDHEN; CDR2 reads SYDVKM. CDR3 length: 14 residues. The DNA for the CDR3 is TGTGCCAGCAGCTGGCCGAACAGGGGGAAAGAGCAGTACTTC. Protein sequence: CASSWPNRGKEQYF.

The CDR3 region is CASTLRAGNSYEQYF. CDR3 bases: TGTGCCAGCACCCTCCGGGCGGGAAACTCCTACGAGCAGTACTTC. The chain carries TRBV27 and TRBJ2-7, with D possibly TRBD2 on 6 matching bases. Germline-derived CDR1 and CDR2 are MNHEY and SMNVEV (reference sequence). This CDR3 is 15 amino acids long. Trimming shortened V by 7 bases and J by 0 bases, and 16 bases separated the two germline ends.

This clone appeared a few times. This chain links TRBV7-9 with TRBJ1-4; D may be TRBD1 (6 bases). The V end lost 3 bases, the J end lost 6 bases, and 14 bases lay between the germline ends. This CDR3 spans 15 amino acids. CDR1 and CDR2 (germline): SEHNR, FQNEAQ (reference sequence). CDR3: CASSLTGTHDEKLFF. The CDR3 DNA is TGTGCCAGCAGCTTGACAGGCACTCACGATGAAAAACTGTTTTTT.

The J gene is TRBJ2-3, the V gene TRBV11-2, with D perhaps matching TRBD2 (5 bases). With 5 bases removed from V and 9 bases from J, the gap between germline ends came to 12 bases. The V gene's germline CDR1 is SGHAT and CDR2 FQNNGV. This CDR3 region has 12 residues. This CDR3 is CASSRTRETQYF. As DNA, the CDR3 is TGTGCCAGCAGCCGAACGAGGGAAACGCAGTATTTT.

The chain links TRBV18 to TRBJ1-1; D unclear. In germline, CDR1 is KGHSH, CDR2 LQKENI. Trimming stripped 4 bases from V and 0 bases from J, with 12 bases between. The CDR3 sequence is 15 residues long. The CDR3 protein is CASSRLTTVNTEAFF. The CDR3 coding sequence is TGTGCCAGCTCACGACTAACTACAGTGAACACTGAAGCTTTCTTT.

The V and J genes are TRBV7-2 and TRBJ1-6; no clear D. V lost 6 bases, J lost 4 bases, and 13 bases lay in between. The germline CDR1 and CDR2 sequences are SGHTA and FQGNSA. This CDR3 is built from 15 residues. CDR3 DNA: TGTGCCAGCAGTAAGGAGGGTGCTTATAATTCACCCCTCCACTTT. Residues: CASSKEGAYNSPLHF.

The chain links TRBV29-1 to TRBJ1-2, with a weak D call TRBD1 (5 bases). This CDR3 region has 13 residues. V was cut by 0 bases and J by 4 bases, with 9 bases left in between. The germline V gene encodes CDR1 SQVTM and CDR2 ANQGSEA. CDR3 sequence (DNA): TGCAGCGTTGAAGAGGGCGGGGGCTATGGCTACACCTTC. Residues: CSVEEGGGYGYTF.

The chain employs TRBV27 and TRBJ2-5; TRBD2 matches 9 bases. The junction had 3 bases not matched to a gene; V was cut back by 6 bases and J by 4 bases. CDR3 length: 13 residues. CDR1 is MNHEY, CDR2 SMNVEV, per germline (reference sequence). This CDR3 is CASRLAGSETQYF. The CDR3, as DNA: TGTGCCAGCAGGCTAGCGGGATCAGAGACCCAGTACTTC.

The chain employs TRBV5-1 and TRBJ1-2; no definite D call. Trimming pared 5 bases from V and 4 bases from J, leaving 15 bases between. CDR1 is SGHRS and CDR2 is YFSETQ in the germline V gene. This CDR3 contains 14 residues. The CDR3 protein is CASRNEAVPYGYTF. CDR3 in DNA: TGCGCCAGCAGGAATGAGGCCGTTCCCTATGGCTACACCTTC.

Written as DNA, the CDR3 is TGTGCCAGCAGACCAAGCGGGACCCAAGAGACCCAGTACTTC. It specifies CASRPSGTQETQYF. The genes are TRBV6-5 and TRBJ2-5; 7 positions match TRBD2. This CDR3 region has 14 residues. Germline CDR1 MNHEY, CDR2 SVGAGI. The junction had 5 bases not matched to a gene; V was cut back by 6 bases and J by 1 base.

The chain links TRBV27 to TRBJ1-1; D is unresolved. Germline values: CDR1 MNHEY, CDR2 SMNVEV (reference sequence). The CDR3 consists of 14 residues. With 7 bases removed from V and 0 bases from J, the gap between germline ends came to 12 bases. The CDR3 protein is CASTPTNMNTEAFF. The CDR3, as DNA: TGTGCCAGCACCCCGACAAACATGAACACTGAAGCTTTCTTT.

The DNA for the CDR3 is TGCAGTGTGCGGAAACAAGAGACCCAGTACTTC. This encodes CSVRKQETQYF. V usage is TRBV20-1 and J usage is TRBJ2-5; no clear D gene. V was clipped by 7 bases and J by 2 bases, with 8 bases between them. The germline gives CDR1 DFQATT, CDR2 SNEGSKA (reference sequence). This CDR3 is built from 11 residues.

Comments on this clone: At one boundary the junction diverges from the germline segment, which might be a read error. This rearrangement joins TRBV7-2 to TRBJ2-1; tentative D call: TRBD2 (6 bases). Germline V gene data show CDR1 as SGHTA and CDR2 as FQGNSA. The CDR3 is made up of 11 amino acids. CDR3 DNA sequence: TGTGCCAGCAGCCTAGGGAGGATACCGCTCTTC. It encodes CASSLGRIPLF. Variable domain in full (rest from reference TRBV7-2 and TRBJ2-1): GAGVSQSPSNKVTEKGKDVELRCDPISGHTALYWYRQSLGQGLEFLIYFQGNSAPDKSGLPSDRFSAERTGGSVSTLTIQRTQQEDSAVYLCASSLGRIPLFGPGTRLTVL.

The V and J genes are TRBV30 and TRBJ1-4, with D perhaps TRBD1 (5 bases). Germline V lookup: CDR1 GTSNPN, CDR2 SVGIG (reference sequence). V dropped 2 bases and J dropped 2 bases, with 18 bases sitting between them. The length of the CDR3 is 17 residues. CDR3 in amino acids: CAWSSYWGAGTNEKLFF. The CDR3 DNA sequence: TGTGCCTGGAGTTCCTACTGGGGCGCAGGGACTAATGAAAAACTGTTTTTT.

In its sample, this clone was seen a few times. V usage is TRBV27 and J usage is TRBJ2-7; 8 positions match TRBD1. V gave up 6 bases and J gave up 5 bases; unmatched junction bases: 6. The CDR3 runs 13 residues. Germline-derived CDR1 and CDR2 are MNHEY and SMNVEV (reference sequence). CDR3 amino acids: CASRSRTGHEQYF. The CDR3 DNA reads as TGTGCCAGCAGATCAAGGACAGGGCACGAGCAGTACTTC.

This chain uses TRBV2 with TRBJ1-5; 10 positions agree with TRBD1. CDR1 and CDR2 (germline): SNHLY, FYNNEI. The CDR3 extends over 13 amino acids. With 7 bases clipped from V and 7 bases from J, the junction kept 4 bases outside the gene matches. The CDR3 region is CASKGQGHQPQHF. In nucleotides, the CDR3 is TGTGCCAGCAAGGGACAGGGGCACCAGCCCCAGCATTTT.

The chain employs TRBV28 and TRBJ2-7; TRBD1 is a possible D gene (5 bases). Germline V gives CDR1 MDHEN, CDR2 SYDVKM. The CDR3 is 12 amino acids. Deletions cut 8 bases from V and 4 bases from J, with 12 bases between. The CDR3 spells CASWGREYEQYF. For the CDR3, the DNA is TGTGCCAGCTGGGGCAGAGAATACGAGCAGTACTTC.